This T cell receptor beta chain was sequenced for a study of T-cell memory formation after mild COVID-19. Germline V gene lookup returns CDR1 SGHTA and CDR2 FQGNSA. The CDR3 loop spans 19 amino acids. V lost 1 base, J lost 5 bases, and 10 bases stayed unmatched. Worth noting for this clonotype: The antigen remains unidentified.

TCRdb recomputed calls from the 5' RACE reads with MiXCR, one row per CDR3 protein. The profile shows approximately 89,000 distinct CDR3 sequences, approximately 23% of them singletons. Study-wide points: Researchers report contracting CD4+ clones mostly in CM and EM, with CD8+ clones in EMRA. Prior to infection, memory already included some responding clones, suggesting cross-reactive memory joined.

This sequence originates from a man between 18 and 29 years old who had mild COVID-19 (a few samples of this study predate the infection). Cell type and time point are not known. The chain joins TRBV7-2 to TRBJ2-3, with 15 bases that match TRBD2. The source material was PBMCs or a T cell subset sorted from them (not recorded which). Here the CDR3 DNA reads TGTGCCAGCAGCTTAGTCTGGACTAGCGGGGGGGAAGGTAGAGATACGCAGTATTTT. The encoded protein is CASSLVWTSGGEGRDTQYF.